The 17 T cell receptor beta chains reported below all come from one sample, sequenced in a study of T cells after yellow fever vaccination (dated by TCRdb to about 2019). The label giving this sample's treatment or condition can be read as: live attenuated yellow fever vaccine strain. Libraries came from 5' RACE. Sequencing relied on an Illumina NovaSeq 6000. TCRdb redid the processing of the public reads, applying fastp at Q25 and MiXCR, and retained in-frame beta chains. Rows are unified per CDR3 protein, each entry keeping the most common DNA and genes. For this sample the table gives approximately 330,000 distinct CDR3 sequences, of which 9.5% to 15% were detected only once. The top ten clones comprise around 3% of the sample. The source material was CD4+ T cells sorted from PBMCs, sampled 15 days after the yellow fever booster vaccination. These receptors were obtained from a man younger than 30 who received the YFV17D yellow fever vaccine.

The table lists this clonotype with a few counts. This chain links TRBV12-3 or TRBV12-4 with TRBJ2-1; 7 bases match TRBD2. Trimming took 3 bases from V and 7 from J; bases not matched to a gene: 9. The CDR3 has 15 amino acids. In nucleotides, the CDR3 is TGTGCCAGCAGTTTGACACTAGCGAGGATGAATGAGCAGTTCTTC. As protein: CASSLTLARMNEQFF.

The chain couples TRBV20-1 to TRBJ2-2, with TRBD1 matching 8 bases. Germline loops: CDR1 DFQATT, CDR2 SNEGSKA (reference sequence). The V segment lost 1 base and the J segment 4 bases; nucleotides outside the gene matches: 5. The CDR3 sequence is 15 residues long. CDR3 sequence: CSARGLTGATGELFF. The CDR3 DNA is TGCAGTGCTAGAGGGTTGACAGGGGCCACCGGGGAGCTGTTTTTT.

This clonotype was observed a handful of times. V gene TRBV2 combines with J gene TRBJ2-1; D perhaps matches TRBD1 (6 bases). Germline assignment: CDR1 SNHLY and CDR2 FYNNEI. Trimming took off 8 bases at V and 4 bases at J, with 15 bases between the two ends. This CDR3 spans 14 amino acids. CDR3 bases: TGTGCCAGCTGTGGGCAAGGGGGATACAATGAGCAGTTCTTC. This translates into CASCGQGGYNEQFF.

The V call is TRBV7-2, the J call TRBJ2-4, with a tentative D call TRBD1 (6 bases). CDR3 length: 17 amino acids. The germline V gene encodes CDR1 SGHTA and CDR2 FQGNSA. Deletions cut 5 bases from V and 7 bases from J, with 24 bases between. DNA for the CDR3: TGTGCCAGCAGCCCACGCATGGGGGCCCTACCGTGGAACATTCAGTACTTC. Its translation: CASSPRMGALPWNIQYF.

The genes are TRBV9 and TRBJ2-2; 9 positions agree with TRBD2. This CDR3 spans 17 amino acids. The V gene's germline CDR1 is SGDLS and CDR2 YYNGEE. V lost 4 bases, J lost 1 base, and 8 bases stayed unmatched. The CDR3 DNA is TGTGCCAGCAGCTCCCGTAGCGGGGGCCGGAACACCGGGGAGCTGTTTTTT. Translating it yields CASSSRSGGRNTGELFF.

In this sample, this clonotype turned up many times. The CDR3 region is CASSYAGTGGGYEQYV. CDR3 coding DNA: TGTGCCAGCAGTTACGCAGGTACCGGCGGAGGCTACGAGCAGTACGTC. This chain joins TRBV6-6 and TRBJ2-7, with a weak D call TRBD2 (5 bases). The CDR3 sequence is 16 residues long. Trimming took 2 bases from V and 3 from J, leaving 17 bases between them. Germline V gene lookup returns CDR1 MNHNY and CDR2 SVGAGI (reference sequence).

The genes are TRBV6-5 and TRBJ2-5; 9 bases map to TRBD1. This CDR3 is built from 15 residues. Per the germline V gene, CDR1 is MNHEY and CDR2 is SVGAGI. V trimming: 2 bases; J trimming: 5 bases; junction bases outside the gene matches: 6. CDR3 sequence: CASSYAGTGWETQYF. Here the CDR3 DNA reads TGTGCCAGCAGTTACGCCGGGACAGGGTGGGAGACCCAGTACTTC.

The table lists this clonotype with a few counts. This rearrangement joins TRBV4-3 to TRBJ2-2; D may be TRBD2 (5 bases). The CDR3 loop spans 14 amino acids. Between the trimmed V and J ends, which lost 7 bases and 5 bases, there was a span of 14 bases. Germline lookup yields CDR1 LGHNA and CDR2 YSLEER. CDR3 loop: CASKREPRTGELFF. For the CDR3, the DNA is TGCGCCAGCAAGAGGGAACCTCGGACCGGGGAGCTGTTTTTT.

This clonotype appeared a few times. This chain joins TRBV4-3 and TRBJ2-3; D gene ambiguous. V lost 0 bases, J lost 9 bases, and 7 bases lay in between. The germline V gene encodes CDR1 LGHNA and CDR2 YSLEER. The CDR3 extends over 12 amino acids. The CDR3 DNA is TGCGCCAGCAGCCAAGATCTCAGCACGCAGTATTTT. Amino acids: CASSQDLSTQYF.

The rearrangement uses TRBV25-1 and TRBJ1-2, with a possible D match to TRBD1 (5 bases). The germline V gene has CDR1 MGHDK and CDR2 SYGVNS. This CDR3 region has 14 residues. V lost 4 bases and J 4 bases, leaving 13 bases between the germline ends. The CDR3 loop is CASSGDVPSYGYTF. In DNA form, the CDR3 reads TGTGCCAGCAGTGGGGACGTACCTTCCTATGGCTACACCTTC.

This CDR3 is CASSPTGPSPLHF. The CDR3 DNA reads TGTGCCAGCTCACCAACAGGTCCCTCACCCCTCCACTTT. The gene calls are TRBV18 and TRBJ1-6, with D possibly matching TRBD1 (5 bases). Per germline, CDR1 KGHSH and CDR2 LQKENI. The V end was cut by 2 bases, the J end by 10 bases, with 9 bases between. The CDR3 runs to 13 residues.

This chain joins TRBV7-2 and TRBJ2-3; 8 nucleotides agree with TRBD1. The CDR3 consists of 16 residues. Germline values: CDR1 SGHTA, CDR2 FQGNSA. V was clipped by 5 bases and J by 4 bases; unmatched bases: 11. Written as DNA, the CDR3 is TGTGCCAGCAGCCTATCAGGGGGCGCGTGGGCAGATACGCAGTATTTT. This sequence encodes CASSLSGGAWADTQYF.

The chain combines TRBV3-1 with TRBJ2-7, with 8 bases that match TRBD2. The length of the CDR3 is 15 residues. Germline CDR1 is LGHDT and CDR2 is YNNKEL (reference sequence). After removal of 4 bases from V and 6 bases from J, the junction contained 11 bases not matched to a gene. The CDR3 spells CASSPMSGSTCEQYF. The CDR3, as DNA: TGTGCCAGCAGCCCAATGAGCGGGAGCACCTGCGAGCAGTACTTC.

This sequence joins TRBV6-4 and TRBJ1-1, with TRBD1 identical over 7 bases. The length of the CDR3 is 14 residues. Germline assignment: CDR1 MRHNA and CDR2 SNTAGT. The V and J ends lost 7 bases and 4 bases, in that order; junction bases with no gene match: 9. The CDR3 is CASMVDRVSTEAFF. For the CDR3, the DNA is TGTGCCAGCATGGTAGACAGGGTGAGCACTGAAGCTTTCTTT.

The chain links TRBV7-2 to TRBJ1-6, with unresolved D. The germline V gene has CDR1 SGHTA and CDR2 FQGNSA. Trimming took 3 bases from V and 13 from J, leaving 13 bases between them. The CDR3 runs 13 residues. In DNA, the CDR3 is TGTGCCAGCAGCTTTACTCCCGGTGGTCCCCTCCACTTT. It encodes CASSFTPGGPLHF.

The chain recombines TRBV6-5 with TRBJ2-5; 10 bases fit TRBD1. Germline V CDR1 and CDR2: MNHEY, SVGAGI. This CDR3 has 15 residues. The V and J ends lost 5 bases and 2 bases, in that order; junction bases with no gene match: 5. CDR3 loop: CASSGADRGQETQYF. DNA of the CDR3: TGTGCCAGCAGTGGGGCGGACAGGGGGCAAGAGACCCAGTACTTC.

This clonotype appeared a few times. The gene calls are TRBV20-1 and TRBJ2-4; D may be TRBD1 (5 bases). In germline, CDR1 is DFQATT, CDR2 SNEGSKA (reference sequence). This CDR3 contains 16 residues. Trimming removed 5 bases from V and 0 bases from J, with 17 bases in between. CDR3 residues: CSAPTPGPLAKNIQYF. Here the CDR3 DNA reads TGCAGTGCTCCGACGCCAGGGCCTCTAGCCAAAAACATTCAGTACTTC.